This TCR beta chain came from a study of T cell responses to AZD1222 COVID-19 vaccine. Points from the study as a whole: A mostly white British donor set with more females was recruited, and clonal diversity was possibly underestimated. Regions 160-218 and 743-854 held dominance among vaccine-associated CD4 TCRs, which spanned spike. Spike-specific TCR repertoires showed rising breadth and depth after two AZD1222 doses.

TCRdb's table, derived via immunoSEQ multiplex PCR, lists solely in-frame clones and lacks some. The sample includes around 210,000 clones, about 95% seen only once; the top ten take over 1.5%. This clone was seen a single time. Its antigen is as yet unknown. Germline V gives CDR1 SQVTM, CDR2 ANQGSEA. The CDR3 runs to 14 residues. Trimming pared 5 bases from V and 0 bases from J, leaving 14 bases between. This rearrangement joins TRBV29-1 to TRBJ2-7; perhaps D is TRBD1 or TRBD2 (6 bases each). This clonotype was obtained from an adult who received the MenACWY meningococcal vaccine as a control. The sequencing used peripheral blood, collected 28 days after the second dose of the MenACWY control vaccine. Here the CDR3 DNA reads TGCAGCGTTCACGGGGGCCTAGGCTCCTACGAGCAGTACTTC. This encodes CSVHGGLGSYEQYF.